These 14 T cell receptor beta chains were sequenced from one sample in a study of cytomegalovirus exposure and HLA in healthy donors. The PCR used 60 Vbeta and 13 Jbeta primers. Sequencing used immunoSEQ multiplex PCR; TCRdb keeps in-frame clones, though not all of them. The sample lists about 170,000 clones; 79% were seen once. The sequenced sample was PBMCs. The receptors come from a woman aged 50 to 60 in good health and CMV-seronegative.

The chain links TRBV6-5 to TRBJ1-5; 8 bases are a match to TRBD1. Germline V CDR1 and CDR2: MNHEY, SVGAGI. V dropped 10 bases and J dropped 6; count of bases not matched to a gene: 8. CDR3 length: 13 residues. CDR3 in amino acids: CATSRDRFQPQHF. CDR3 bases: TGTGCCACGTCCCGGGACAGGTTTCAGCCCCAGCATTTT.

This clone was seen more than once but under ten times. The rearrangement joins TRBV4-2 to TRBJ1-4; possible D gene TRBD1, 6 bases. Germline CDR1 and CDR2: LGHNA and YNFKEQ. The V end lost 1 base, the J end lost 0 bases, and 18 bases lay between the germline ends. The CDR3 length is 19 residues. CDR3 residues: CASSQALGGEGATNEKLFF. For the CDR3, the DNA is TGTGCCAGCAGCCAAGCTTTAGGAGGGGAGGGGGCAACTAATGAAAAACTGTTTTTT.

The J gene is TRBJ1-1, the V gene TRBV6-1, with D tentatively TRBD1 (6 bases). Germline-derived CDR1 and CDR2 are MNHNS and SASEGT. V lost 1 base, J lost 4 bases, and 10 bases lay in between. The CDR3 runs 14 residues. Here the CDR3 DNA reads TGTGCCAGCAGTGAAGTTTCAGGGGTCACTGAAGCTTTCTTT. Amino acids: CASSEVSGVTEAFF.

The V gene is TRBV27, the J gene TRBJ1-5, with 8 bases that match TRBD1. V gave up 5 bases and J gave up 5 bases; unmatched junction bases: 11. This CDR3 is 16 amino acids long. Looked up from germline, CDR1 is MNHEY and CDR2 is SMNVEV (reference sequence). This CDR3 is CASSPYRQGKDQPQHF. Here the CDR3 DNA reads TGTGCCAGCAGTCCCTACCGACAGGGGAAGGATCAGCCCCAGCATTTT.

V usage is TRBV4-3 and J usage is TRBJ1-2, with 7 bases fitting TRBD1. J was trimmed by 7 bases and V by 0 bases; bases with no gene match: 14. The CDR3 is 17 amino acids. Per the germline V gene, CDR1 is LGHNA and CDR2 is YSLEER. CDR3 DNA sequence: TGCGCCAGCAGCCAAGATGGACCTCAAGGGGGCTGGATTGGCTACACCTTC. Protein: CASSQDGPQGGWIGYTF.

The V gene is TRBV25-1, the J gene TRBJ2-7, with a tentative D call TRBD2 (6 bases). Germline loops: CDR1 MGHDK, CDR2 SYGVNS. The CDR3 length is 13 residues. Trimming removed 5 bases at V and 7 bases at J, with 15 bases between. In DNA, the CDR3 is TGTGCCAGCAGTCTGAAGGGCGGGGTAGAGCAGTACTTC. The encoded protein is CASSLKGGVEQYF.

The chain couples TRBV6-5 to TRBJ2-7, with 8 positions matching TRBD1. V gave up 0 bases and J gave up 3 bases; unmatched junction bases: 1. The CDR3 consists of 14 residues. Germline loops: CDR1 MNHEY, CDR2 SVGAGI. The CDR3 DNA follows: TGTGCCAGCAGTTACTCAACAGGGGGCTACGAGCAGTACTTC. It translates to CASSYSTGGYEQYF.

J is TRBJ2-2 and V is TRBV9; D gene uncertain. CDR1 SGDLS and CDR2 YYNGEE come from the germline V gene. This CDR3 has 12 amino acids. Deletions cut 0 bases from V and 6 bases from J, with 3 bases between. CDR3 nucleotide sequence: TGTGCCAGCAGCGTAGTATCCGGGGAGCTGTTTTTT. It translates to CASSVVSGELFF.

The rearrangement links TRBV11-2 to TRBJ2-3; tentatively, D is TRBD2 (6 bases). V shed 1 base and J shed 2 bases, with 13 bases lying between them. The CDR3 runs 16 residues. The V gene's germline CDR1 is SGHAT and CDR2 FQNNGV. The DNA for the CDR3 is TGTGCCAGCAGCTTAGTTCCGGGACTTTACACAGATACGCAGTATTTT. It yields the protein CASSLVPGLYTDTQYF.

This sequence joins TRBV7-9 and TRBJ2-1, with 8 nucleotides matching TRBD1. Germline V lookup: CDR1 SEHNR, CDR2 FQNEAQ (reference sequence). The V segment lost 5 bases and the J segment 6 bases; nucleotides outside the gene matches: 9. The CDR3 loop spans 15 amino acids. This CDR3 is CASSVRTGFGNEQFF. CDR3 nucleotides: TGTGCCAGCAGCGTTAGGACAGGGTTCGGCAATGAGCAGTTCTTC.

This clone has just one count. V and J are TRBV6-8 and TRBJ1-6; D not certain. Per germline, CDR1 MNHGY and CDR2 SAAAGT. The CDR3 covers 16 residues. The V end lost 10 bases, the J end lost 0 bases, and 16 bases lay between the germline ends. CDR3 nucleotides: TGTGCCACCAATGGCGGTTCGGGCTCCTATAATTCACCCCTCCACTTT. It yields the protein CATNGGSGSYNSPLHF.

This clone has a handful of counts. This rearrangement joins TRBV5-4 to TRBJ2-5, with 8 bases aligning to TRBD1. Germline CDR1 and CDR2: SGHNT and YYREEE (reference sequence). This CDR3 contains 13 residues. The V gene end was trimmed by 4 bases and the J gene end by 9 bases; junction bases not matched to a gene: 8. DNA for the CDR3: TGTGCCAGCAGCCTGACAGGGGTCACGGCCCAGTACTTC. It codes for CASSLTGVTAQYF.

This chain links TRBV5-1 with TRBJ1-6; no clear D gene. The germline gives CDR1 SGHRS, CDR2 YFSETQ. CDR3 length: 15 residues. V was trimmed by 1 base and J by 8 bases, leaving 13 bases between them. The CDR3 nucleotides are TGCGCCAGCAGCTTGTGGGCCAGCGGAGATTCACCCCTCCACTTT. Amino acid sequence: CASSLWASGDSPLHF.

This clone is a singleton in its sample. V usage is TRBV5-1 and J usage is TRBJ1-5; TRBD1 aligns across 8 bases. Germline values: CDR1 SGHRS, CDR2 YFSETQ. This CDR3 is built from 15 residues. V shed 0 bases, J shed 7 bases, and the junction held 6 bases outside the gene matches. CDR3 bases: TGCGCCAGCAGCTTGGGTCAGGGGGCGGGACAGCCCCAGCATTTT. Its translation: CASSLGQGAGQPQHF.